This passage covers 24 T cell receptor beta chains from one sample sequenced in a study of vaccination and CD4 T cells after COVID-19. The Oncomine TCR Beta short-read assay generated sequence data from the DNA of cultured CD4+ T cells. TCRdb re-called the PCR reads with MiXCR, one entry per CDR3 protein. The table lists around 15,000 distinct CDR3 sequences, roughly 61% of them singletons. Regarding treatment: approximately nine-day PBMC culture with coronavirus spike peptide pools or control peptides (ViraFEST assay). Antigens for these TCRs are unknown. The source material was CD4+ T cells from blood, cultured in vitro. The receptor set was obtained from a human donor who had recovered from COVID-19.

The chain carries TRBV7-9 and TRBJ2-3; D not certain. The CDR3 totals 13 residues. CDR1 is SEHNR, CDR2 FQNEAQ, per germline (reference sequence). V was clipped by 3 bases and J by 3 bases, with 7 bases between them. This CDR3 reads CASSLDETDTQYF. The CDR3 DNA reads as TGTGCCAGCAGCTTGGACGAGACAGATACGCAGTATTTT. Full variable domain (missing parts from reference TRBV7-9 and TRBJ2-3): DTGVSQNPRHKITKRGQNVTFRCDPISEHNRLYWYRQTLGQGPEFLTYFQNEAQLEKSRLLSDRFSAERPKGSFSTLEIQRTEQGDSAMYLCASSLDETDTQYFGPGTRLTVL.

This chain links TRBV20-1 with TRBJ2-4, with D maybe TRBD1 (5 bases). There are 13 residues in the CDR3. V was trimmed by 2 bases and J by 5 bases, leaving 10 bases between them. Germline V gene data show CDR1 as DFQATT and CDR2 as SNEGSKA (reference sequence). The CDR3 is CSARRGAENIQYF. The CDR3 DNA reads TGCAGTGCTAGAAGGGGCGCGGAAAACATTCAGTACTTC.

V usage is TRBV5-1 and J usage is TRBJ2-7, with D possibly being TRBD2 (6 bases). The CDR3 extends over 15 amino acids. V lost 4 bases and J 0 bases, leaving 14 bases between the germline ends. Germline CDR1 and CDR2: SGHRS and YFSETQ. The CDR3 region is CASSRTSIHSYEQYF. The CDR3 DNA reads TGCGCCAGCAGCCGCACTAGCATTCACTCCTACGAGCAGTACTTC.

This chain connects TRBV30 to TRBJ1-2, with a tentative D call TRBD1 (5 bases). With 5 bases removed from V and 4 bases from J, the gap between germline ends came to 11 bases. The CDR3 has 12 residues. Germline CDR1 and CDR2: GTSNPN and SVGIG (reference sequence). The CDR3 here is CAWRGTLYGYTF. CDR3 sequence (DNA): TGTGCCTGGCGCGGGACCCTCTATGGCTACACCTTC.

This chain links TRBV10-1 with TRBJ2-1, with 9 bases aligning to TRBD2. V lost 2 bases and J lost 5; bases outside the gene matches: 7. The CDR3 consists of 16 residues. CDR1 WNHNN and CDR2 SYGVQD come from the germline V gene (reference sequence). The CDR3 nucleotides are TGCGCCAGCAGTGAGAGGCGGACTAGCGTCGACAATGAGCAGTTCTTC. Its protein is CASSERRTSVDNEQFF.

The count of this clonotype is one. The chain is built from TRBV18 and TRBJ2-2; D not resolved. The germline gives CDR1 KGHSH, CDR2 LQKENI. This CDR3 is 15 amino acids long. V was cut by 3 bases and J by 5 bases, with 13 bases left in between. CDR3: CASSPLTGETGELFF. CDR3 DNA: TGTGCCAGCTCACCCTTAACCGGAGAAACCGGGGAGCTGTTTTTT.

The chain combines TRBV6-1 with TRBJ1-1, with D possibly being TRBD1 (6 bases). From germline, CDR1 is MNHNS and CDR2 SASEGT. The CDR3 is made up of 13 amino acids. The germline V and J ends were trimmed by 7 bases and 8 bases, with 17 bases remaining between them. CDR3 sequence: CASTKGGPGEAFF. The DNA of the CDR3 is TGTGCCAGCACCAAGGGGGGCCCAGGGGAAGCTTTCTTT.

The CDR3 loop reads CASSLQPSFVGGELFF. CDR3 nucleotide sequence: TGTGCCAGCAGCCTCCAGCCTAGCTTTGTTGGCGGGGAGCTGTTTTTT. J is TRBJ2-2 and V is TRBV3-1; possibly TRBD2 for D (5 bases). V was shortened by 4 bases and J by 7 bases, with 19 bases between the two germline ends. The CDR3 runs 16 residues. Germline CDR1 LGHDT, CDR2 YNNKEL (reference sequence).

For the CDR3, the DNA is TGTGCCAGCAGTTTCGGGATGAGTCCGAGCACGAACACTGAAGCTTTCTTT. Translation gives CASSFGMSPSTNTEAFF. This chain links TRBV12-3 or TRBV12-4 with TRBJ1-1; D is undetermined. CDR3 length: 17 amino acids. Trimming cost V 3 bases and J 1 base, with 18 bases left between them.

This clonotype came up a few times. CDR3 sequence reads: CAWSSTDTQYF. CDR3 coding DNA: TGTGCCTGGAGCTCCACAGATACGCAGTATTTT. The chain recombines TRBV30 with TRBJ2-3, with D hard to call. Trimming took 3 bases from V and 2 from J, leaving 3 bases between them. The V gene's germline CDR1 is GTSNPN and CDR2 SVGIG (reference sequence). The CDR3 runs to 11 residues. Full variable domain (missing parts from reference TRBV30 and TRBJ2-3): SQTIHQWPATLVQPVGSPLSLECTVEGTSNPNLYWYRQAAGRGLQLLFYSVGIGQISSEVPQNLSASRPQDRQFILSSKKLLLSDSGFYLCAWSSTDTQYFGPGTRLTVL.

The chain carries TRBV24-1 and TRBJ2-7; 8 bases are a match to TRBD1. CDR1 is KGHDR, CDR2 SFDVKD, per germline. The V segment lost 3 bases and the J segment 5 bases; nucleotides outside the gene matches: 5. This CDR3 comprises 14 residues. The chain's CDR3 is CATSDAGTGDEQYF. CDR3 coding DNA: TGTGCCACCAGTGATGCCGGGACAGGCGACGAGCAGTACTTC.

The chain has TRBV20-1 and TRBJ2-3, with no clear D. CDR3 size: 14 residues. Trimming left V 3 bases short and J 3 bases short, with 13 bases between. Per germline, CDR1 DFQATT and CDR2 SNEGSKA (reference sequence). CDR3 in amino acids: CSASDRVETDTQYF. The CDR3 DNA reads TGCAGTGCTAGTGATAGGGTGGAGACAGATACGCAGTATTTT.

The chain has TRBV10-3 and TRBJ1-2, with 10 positions matching TRBD1. Trimming took 10 bases from V and 7 from J; bases not matched to a gene: 6. Germline assignment: CDR1 ENHRY and CDR2 SYGVKD. The CDR3 extends over 12 amino acids. CDR3 in amino acids: CATSRTGGGYTF. CDR3 DNA sequence: TGTGCCACAAGCCGGACAGGGGGTGGCTACACCTTC.

The chain joins TRBV27 to TRBJ2-5, with 12 bases lining up with TRBD2. This CDR3 has 14 residues. J lost 7 bases, V lost 6 bases, and 6 bases had no gene match. CDR1 and CDR2 (germline): MNHEY, SMNVEV (reference sequence). The CDR3 is CASRPGLAGPTQYF. The CDR3 region has the DNA TGTGCCAGCAGACCTGGACTAGCGGGACCGACCCAGTACTTC.

This clonotype was seen more than once but under ten times. V and J are TRBV27 and TRBJ1-5; D is unclear. This CDR3 comprises 13 residues. With 8 bases removed from V and 4 bases from J, the gap between germline ends came to 12 bases. The germline V gene has CDR1 MNHEY and CDR2 SMNVEV (reference sequence). CDR3 coding DNA: TGTGCCAGCCGAAGAGGTTTAAATCAGCCCCAGCATTTT. Residues: CASRRGLNQPQHF.

This clonotype was found once. The DNA of the CDR3 is TGTGCCAGCAGTTGGGGGACAGGGGGCATCTATGGCTACACCTTC. Its translation: CASSWGTGGIYGYTF. This chain uses TRBV7-2 with TRBJ1-2; 12 nucleotides match TRBD1. The germline CDR1 and CDR2 sequences are SGHTA and FQGNSA. This CDR3 spans 15 amino acids. V was pared by 6 bases and J by 4 bases, with 6 bases of the junction left unmatched.

The genes are TRBV7-8 and TRBJ1-1; D uncertain. This CDR3 is 12 amino acids long. V lost 1 base, J lost 7 bases, and 7 bases lay in between. CDR1 is SGHVS, CDR2 FQNEAQ, per germline. CDR3 residues: CASSLDLGEAFF. CDR3 in DNA: TGTGCCAGCAGCTTAGATCTGGGTGAAGCTTTCTTT.

This clonotype was found a few times. The chain links TRBV14 to TRBJ2-3, with TRBD1 matching over 7 bases. Looked up from germline, CDR1 is SGHDN and CDR2 is FVKESK. The CDR3 sequence is 16 residues long. Losses at the gene ends were 4 bases for V and 4 bases for J; bases not matched to a gene: 11. CDR3 nucleotides: TGTGCCAGCAGCCCTCTGGGACAGCCCCTGGCAGATACGCAGTATTTT. Encoded protein: CASSPLGQPLADTQYF.

The chain combines TRBV11-3 with TRBJ1-3; 8 bases match TRBD1. With 3 bases clipped from V and 1 base from J, the junction kept 5 bases outside the gene matches. Germline lookup yields CDR1 SGHNT and CDR2 YENEEA. This CDR3 comprises 16 residues. As DNA, the CDR3 is TGTGCCAGCAGCTTGGGGACAGGACTTTCTGGAAACACCATATATTTT. Encoded protein: CASSLGTGLSGNTIYF.

This chain uses TRBV6-5 with TRBJ1-6, with D possibly being TRBD1 (6 bases). Germline V CDR1 and CDR2: MNHEY, SVGAGI. The CDR3 length is 17 residues. V shed 0 bases and J shed 9 bases, with 18 bases lying between them. The CDR3 bases are TGTGCCAGCAGTTACTCGATACGGGGGGCACAGGGTTCACCCCTCCACTTT. Residues: CASSYSIRGAQGSPLHF.

The chain joins TRBV6-1 to TRBJ2-4; no clear D. The length of the CDR3 is 14 residues. Germline V gene lookup returns CDR1 MNHNS and CDR2 SASEGT. Trimming shortened V by 7 bases and J by 9 bases, and 19 bases separated the two germline ends. The chain's CDR3 is CASNSLTGTGIQYF. CDR3 DNA: TGTGCCAGCAATTCTCTGACTGGAACGGGCATTCAGTACTTC.

This clonotype was detected a few times. One end of the junction is discordant with germline, which a read error may explain. This chain uses TRBV7-7 with TRBJ1-4, with no clear D. Germline values: CDR1 SSHAT, CDR2 FNYEAQ (reference sequence). The CDR3 extends over 15 amino acids. The CDR3 nucleotides are TGTGCTAGCAGCTTAGGCCCTGGGGATAATGAAAAACTGTTTTTT. Protein product: CASSLGPGDNEKLFF.

Notes on this clonotype: One end of the junction does not line up with germline, which may come from a read error. V and J are TRBV15 and TRBJ1-3; D not certain. The CDR3 spans 15 residues. Germline assignment: CDR1 LNHNV and CDR2 YYDKDF (reference sequence). The CDR3 nucleotides read TGTGCCACCAACAGAGATCCGGGTCCTGGAAACACCATATATTTT. Translating it yields CATNRDPGPGNTIYF.

V gene TRBV6-5 combines with J gene TRBJ1-1, with TRBD1 matching 9 bases. Germline CDR1 MNHEY, CDR2 SVGAGI. This CDR3 region has 14 residues. V trimming: 3 bases; J trimming: 4 bases; junction bases outside the gene matches: 3. CDR3 in amino acids: CASSYSGQGTEAFF. The CDR3 DNA is TGTGCCAGCAGTTATTCGGGACAGGGCACTGAAGCTTTCTTT.